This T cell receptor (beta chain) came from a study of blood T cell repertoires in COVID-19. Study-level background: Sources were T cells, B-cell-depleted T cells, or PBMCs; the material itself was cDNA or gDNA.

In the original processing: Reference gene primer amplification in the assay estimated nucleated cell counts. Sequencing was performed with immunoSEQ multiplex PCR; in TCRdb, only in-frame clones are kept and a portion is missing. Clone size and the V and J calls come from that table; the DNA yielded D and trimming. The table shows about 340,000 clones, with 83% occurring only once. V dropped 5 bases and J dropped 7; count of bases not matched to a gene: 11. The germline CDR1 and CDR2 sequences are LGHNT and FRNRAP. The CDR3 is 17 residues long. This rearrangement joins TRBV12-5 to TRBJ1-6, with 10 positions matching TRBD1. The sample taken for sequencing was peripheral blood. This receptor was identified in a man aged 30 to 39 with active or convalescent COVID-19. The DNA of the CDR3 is TGTGCTAGTGGTCCACCGGCCGGGACAGGGGACAATTCACCCCTCCACTTT. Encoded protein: CASGPPAGTGDNSPLHF.